What follows are 23 T cell receptor beta chains derived from one specimen sequenced in a study of human T cells and chemical hapten exposure. TCRdb reprocessed the RACE reads via MiXCR and lists one record per CDR3 protein. The data show 65,000 to 95,000 distinct CDR3 sequences, around 9.4% seen once. Time point indicated: healthy volunteer bleed at 6 weeks. Extraction yielded total RNA from whole blood (unfractionated). Sequenced input: whole blood. The receptors derive from a female donor in good health. Some clones in this sample may be carry-over from other donors' samples.

This clonotype was picked up a small number of times. The V and J genes are TRBV9 and TRBJ1-1; D unresolved. The germline CDR1 and CDR2 sequences are SGDLS and YYNGEE. Deletions cut 3 bases from V and 3 bases from J, with 3 bases between. The CDR3 is 11 amino acids. Written as DNA, the CDR3 is TGTGCCAGCAGCGCCCACACTGAAGCTTTCTTT. Protein product: CASSAHTEAFF.

This clonotype has a count of ten or more. J is TRBJ1-1 and V is TRBV4-1; tentative D call: TRBD1 (5 bases). Trimming shortened V by 1 base and J by 11 bases, and 14 bases separated the two germline ends. CDR3 length equals 13 residues. Germline CDR1 and CDR2: MGHRA and YSYEKL. CDR3 protein: CASSQVGQGRAFF. The CDR3 DNA reads as TGCGCCAGCAGCCAAGTAGGTCAGGGCCGGGCTTTCTTT.

V is TRBV5-1 and J is TRBJ2-5; D is undetermined. V was clipped by 6 bases and J by 5 bases, with 14 bases between them. From germline, CDR1 is SGHRS and CDR2 YFSETQ. The CDR3 length is 13 residues. The CDR3 sequence is CASNPTTTETQYF. As DNA, the CDR3 is TGCGCCAGCAACCCTACCACCACGGAGACCCAGTACTTC.

A few counts support this clonotype. The chain carries TRBV27 and TRBJ1-1; maybe TRBD1 (6 bases). Germline V gene lookup returns CDR1 MNHEY and CDR2 SMNVEV (reference sequence). The CDR3 is made up of 14 amino acids. Trimming cost V 3 bases and J 1 base, with 9 bases left between them. For the CDR3, the DNA is TGTGCCAGCAGTTTGGGGACATGGAACACTGAAGCTTTCTTT. Protein sequence: CASSLGTWNTEAFF.

This clonotype was counted at least ten times. The chain has TRBV6-2 or TRBV6-3 and TRBJ2-3; D is unclear. Trimming left V 8 bases short and J 4 bases short, with 13 bases between. CDR1 MNHEY and CDR2 SVGEGT come from the germline V gene. CDR3 length equals 13 residues. The CDR3 here is CASQRAESDTQYF. The CDR3 DNA reads as TGTGCCAGCCAACGGGCGGAATCAGATACGCAGTATTTT.

This clonotype showed up many times. The chain combines TRBV29-1 with TRBJ2-5; D is uncertain. Looked up from germline, CDR1 is SQVTM and CDR2 is ANQGSEA. Trimming left V 5 bases short and J 5 bases short, with 9 bases between. This CDR3 comprises 11 residues. In DNA form, the CDR3 reads TGCAGCGTTATGGGCCGCGAGACCCAGTACTTC. Its protein is CSVMGRETQYF.

This clonotype was seen many times. The chain carries TRBV6-5 and TRBJ1-2; D uncertain. V was clipped by 4 bases and J by 4 bases, with 16 bases between them. There are 15 residues in the CDR3. Germline V lookup: CDR1 MNHEY, CDR2 SVGAGI. Here the CDR3 reads CASSSILDTSYGYTF. CDR3 DNA sequence: TGTGCCAGCAGTTCGATCCTGGATACCTCCTATGGCTACACCTTC.

CDR3 region: CASSQEHRGELFF. The CDR3 nucleotides read TGTGCCAGCAGCCAAGAACATAGGGGGGAGCTGTTTTTT. The rearrangement links TRBV3-1 to TRBJ2-2; D is unresolved. V gave up 0 bases and J gave up 8 bases, with 7 bases separating them. This CDR3 is built from 13 residues. CDR1 is LGHDT and CDR2 is YNNKEL in the germline V gene (reference sequence). Supplemented by reference TRBV3-1 and TRBJ2-2, the full variable domain reads DTAVSQTPKYLVTQMGNDKSIKCEQNLGHDTMYWYKQDSKKFLKIMFSYNNKELIINETVPNRFSPKSPDKAHLNLHINSLELGDSAVYFCASSQEHRGELFFGEGSRLTVL.

This clonotype was detected a few times. The gene calls are TRBV5-1 and TRBJ2-5, with a weak D call TRBD1 (5 bases). The germline V gene encodes CDR1 SGHRS and CDR2 YFSETQ. The V and J ends lost 3 bases and 3 bases respectively, with 12 bases between them. This CDR3 has 14 amino acids. CDR3 sequence reads: CASSSTAFEETQYF. The CDR3 nucleotides are TGCGCCAGCAGCTCGACAGCCTTTGAAGAGACCCAGTACTTC.

This clonotype was detected a few times. This sequence joins TRBV7-2 and TRBJ2-3, with a weak D call TRBD2 (5 bases). Germline V gene lookup returns CDR1 SGHTA and CDR2 FQGNSA. This CDR3 has 16 amino acids. V was pared by 5 bases and J by 2 bases, with 17 bases between. The CDR3 DNA is TGTGCCAGCAGCCCGGGGATCGGGGTTTCCACAGATACGCAGTATTTT. Translating gives CASSPGIGVSTDTQYF.

There are a few counts of this clonotype. This chain joins TRBV5-4 and TRBJ2-3; 10 nucleotides align to TRBD2. V shed 0 bases, J shed 6 bases, and the junction held 7 bases outside the gene matches. This CDR3 region has 16 residues. The germline V gene has CDR1 SGHNT and CDR2 YYREEE (reference sequence). The CDR3 protein is CASSLAALAGRDTQYF. CDR3 nucleotides: TGTGCCAGCAGCTTGGCTGCACTAGCGGGGAGGGATACGCAGTATTTT.

This clonotype was picked up many times. The chain is built from TRBV7-8 and TRBJ1-5; 8 bases agree with TRBD1. Germline V gene sequence: CDR1 SGHVS, CDR2 FQNEAQ. V trimming: 2 bases; J trimming: 7 bases; junction bases outside the gene matches: 16. The CDR3 has 18 residues. In DNA, the CDR3 is TGTGCCAGCAGCTTACCACCAACCGTTGGACAGGGCTTCCAGCCCCAGCATTTT. Its translation is CASSLPPTVGQGFQPQHF.

In this sample, this clonotype turned up many times. The chain is built from TRBV20-1 and TRBJ1-1; TRBD1 might be the D (5 bases). With 5 bases removed from V and 1 base from J, the gap between germline ends came to 11 bases. The germline V gene has CDR1 DFQATT and CDR2 SNEGSKA (reference sequence). The CDR3 has 13 residues. The DNA of the CDR3 is TGCAGTGCTCCGAGACAGAGGAACACTGAAGCTTTCTTT. Amino acids: CSAPRQRNTEAFF.

In the case of this clonotype: Relative to the germline gene, one junction end is altered; a read error may explain this. V usage is TRBV7-6 and J usage is TRBJ2-5; 8 bases map to TRBD1. This CDR3 has 15 amino acids. The germline V gene has CDR1 SGHVS and CDR2 FNYEAQ. The CDR3 here is CVSSSPTGGPETQYF. DNA for the CDR3: TGTGTCAGCAGCTCCCCCACAGGGGGTCCGGAGACCCAGTACTTC.

The chain has TRBV11-1 and TRBJ2-7, with 9 bases identical to TRBD1. The CDR3 is made up of 14 amino acids. The V segment lost 5 bases and the J segment 5 bases; nucleotides outside the gene matches: 7. Per germline, CDR1 SGHAT and CDR2 FQDESV (reference sequence). CDR3 sequence: CASSRRDRAHEQYF. CDR3 DNA: TGTGCCAGCAGCCGCCGGGACAGGGCGCACGAGCAGTACTTC.

This sequence joins TRBV6-4 and TRBJ2-1; 14 bases agree with TRBD2. CDR1 and CDR2 (germline): MRHNA, SNTAGT. CDR3 length: 16 amino acids. Trimming took 6 bases from V and 8 from J; bases not matched to a gene: 9. CDR3 in DNA: TGTGCCAGCAGCCCGGGACTAGCGGGGGAGGTCGATGAGCAGTTCTTC. It encodes CASSPGLAGEVDEQFF.

This clonotype was seen repeatedly, ten times or more. The gene calls are TRBV28 and TRBJ1-6; TRBD1 aligns across 8 bases. The V gene's germline CDR1 is MDHEN and CDR2 SYDVKM. Trimming removed 5 bases from V and 7 bases from J; junction bases left unmatched: 4. CDR3 size: 14 residues. The CDR3 here is CASSQQGGNSPLHF. In DNA form, the CDR3 reads TGTGCCAGCAGTCAACAGGGGGGAAATTCACCCCTCCACTTT.

The chain joins TRBV6-2 or TRBV6-3 to TRBJ1-5; D is possibly TRBD1 (5 bases). Deletions cut 2 bases from V and 0 bases from J, with 11 bases between. The CDR3 extends over 16 amino acids. Germline V gene lookup returns CDR1 MNHEY and CDR2 SVGEGT. The CDR3 region has the DNA TGTGCCAGCAGTTACCCTCGGAGGGGTAGCAATCAGCCCCAGCATTTT. Translation: CASSYPRRGSNQPQHF.

The chain joins TRBV7-2 to TRBJ2-2; D remains unclear. Germline V gene lookup returns CDR1 SGHTA and CDR2 FQGNSA. The V end was cut by 2 bases, the J end by 8 bases, with 12 bases between. The length of the CDR3 is 14 residues. Here the CDR3 reads CASSLKPRGGELFF. The CDR3 DNA reads as TGTGCCAGCAGCTTAAAACCCCGCGGTGGGGAGCTGTTTTTT. Based on the CDR3 plus reference TRBV7-2 and TRBJ2-2, the full variable domain is GAGVSQSPSNKVTEKGKDVELRCDPISGHTALYWYRQSLGQGLEFLIYFQGNSAPDKSGLPSDRFSAERTGGSVSTLTIQRTQQEDSAVYLCASSLKPRGGELFFGEGSRLTVL.

In this sample, this clonotype turned up a few times. The V and J genes are TRBV5-1 and TRBJ1-1; weak D call: TRBD1 (5 bases). Trimming took 4 bases from V and 2 from J, leaving 12 bases between them. CDR1 and CDR2 (germline): SGHRS, YFSETQ. The CDR3 sequence is 14 residues long. The CDR3 bases are TGCGCCAGCAGCAGAGGACACCGAAACACTGAAGCTTTCTTT. Translating it yields CASSRGHRNTEAFF.

This clonotype was seen at least ten times. The chain couples TRBV2 to TRBJ1-2, with D unresolved. Trimming left V 5 bases short and J 3 bases short, with 10 bases between. The CDR3 is 13 residues long. Germline CDR1 SNHLY, CDR2 FYNNEI. The CDR3 DNA reads TGTGCCAGCAGTCTGCGGAGAGACTATGGCTACACCTTC. Amino acid sequence: CASSLRRDYGYTF.

The chain employs TRBV4-3 and TRBJ2-1, with 8 bases matching TRBD2. There are 17 residues in the CDR3. Germline CDR1 reads LGHNA; CDR2 reads YSLEER. V trimming: 0 bases; J trimming: 4 bases; junction bases outside the gene matches: 8. The CDR3 protein is CASSQDSTSGGYNEQFF. The CDR3 DNA follows: TGCGCCAGCAGCCAAGATTCCACCAGCGGGGGTTACAATGAGCAGTTCTTC.

This clonotype occurred many times. The genes are TRBV10-3 and TRBJ1-5; no firm D call. CDR3 length equals 15 residues. The V end was cut by 2 bases, the J end by 0 bases, with 8 bases between. Per the germline V gene, CDR1 is ENHRY and CDR2 is SYGVKD. This chain's CDR3 is CAISEEGSSNQPQHF. The CDR3 nucleotides are TGTGCCATCAGTGAGGAGGGAAGTAGCAATCAGCCCCAGCATTTT.